This is a list of T cell receptor beta chains from one sample in a study of shared clonotypes between healthy human individuals. TCRdb's table, derived via immunoSEQ multiplex PCR, lists solely in-frame clones and lacks some. The sample holds 95,000 to 120,000 clones; about 63% are singletons and the top ten take under 30%. The sequenced sample consisted of memory CD8+ T cells sorted from blood. All receptors derive from a woman aged 30 to 39 in good health. Each CDR3 is given with its conserved first and last residue. A D gene is named only where the DNA matches it firmly. Not every row has a clone size; where given, it reads once, few, many or a size class.

d_gene	v_gene	j_gene	abundance	CDR3aa	CDR3nt
TRBD1	TRBV14	TRBJ2-7	.	CASSQGTHEQYF	TGTGCCAGCTCACAGGGGACACACGAGCAGTACTTC
TRBD1	TRBV27	TRBJ2-7	.	CASSLRPTGQEKPYEQYF	TGTGCCAGCAGTTTACGCCCTACGGGACAGGAGAAACCCTACGAGCAGTACTTC
TRBD2	TRBV7-9	TRBJ2-3	.	CASSLTPSGSGTDTQYF	TGTGCCAGCAGCTTGACCCCAAGCGGGAGCGGCACAGATACGCAGTATTTT
TRBD1	TRBV5-6	TRBJ1-2	.	CASSGGQGKGYTF	TGTGCCAGCAGCGGAGGACAGGGTAAGGGCTACACCTTC
.	TRBV28	TRBJ2-7	.	CASSFSRAYEQYF	TGTGCCAGCAGTTTCTCTAGGGCCTACGAGCAGTACTTC
.	TRBV2	TRBJ1-4	.	CASRARGATNEKLFF	TGTGCCAGCAGGGCTCGGGGGGCAACTAATGAAAAACTGTTTTTT
TRBD1	TRBV11-2	TRBJ2-1	.	CASSLELIFRDRHYNEQFF	TGTGCCAGCAGCTTAGAGCTTATTTTCCGGGACAGGCATTACAATGAGCAGTTCTTC
.	TRBV14	TRBJ2-7	.	CASSRGLAIYEQYF	TGTGCCAGCAGCCGGGGGCTAGCGATCTACGAGCAGTACTTC
.	TRBV5-1	TRBJ1-2	many	CASSLERFYDGYTF	TGCGCCAGCAGCTTGGAGAGGTTCTACGATGGCTACACCTTC
TRBD2	TRBV6-5	TRBJ2-3	.	CASSYISGNTDTQYF	TGTGCCAGCAGTTACATTAGCGGGAACACAGATACGCAGTATTTT
.	TRBV10-3	TRBJ2-7	.	CAISEADHEQYF	TGTGCCATCAGTGAGGCGGACCACGAGCAGTACTTC
TRBD1	TRBV29-1	TRBJ2-3	.	CSVGTGHTDTQYF	TGCAGCGTTGGGACAGGTCACACAGATACGCAGTATTTT
.	TRBV5-8	TRBJ2-7	.	CASSLAGYRDGSYEQYF	TGTGCCAGCAGCTTGGCCGGGTATCGGGACGGCTCCTACGAGCAGTACTTC
TRBD2	TRBV27	TRBJ2-1	.	CASSSGTSGYNEQFF	TGTGCCAGCAGCTCCGGGACTAGCGGCTACAATGAGCAGTTCTTC
.	TRBV28	TRBJ1-5	.	CASSLHRVNQPQHF	TGTGCCAGCAGTTTGCACAGGGTCAATCAGCCCCAGCATTTT
.	TRBV10-3	TRBJ2-1	.	CAIRSGLHPANNEQFF	TGTGCCATCAGGAGCGGGCTTCACCCGGCGAACAATGAGCAGTTCTTC
.	TRBV6-5	TRBJ2-7	.	CASSKLAVDPYEQYF	TGTGCCAGCAGTAAACTAGCTGTAGACCCCTACGAGCAGTACTTC
.	TRBV6-4	TRBJ2-1	once	CASSESDGSRSEQFF	TGTGCCAGCAGTGAATCTGACGGGAGTCGTAGTGAGCAGTTCTTC
TRBD1	TRBV9	TRBJ2-7	few	CASSARDRLHEQYF	TGTGCCAGCAGCGCCAGGGACAGGCTCCACGAGCAGTACTTC
TRBD2	TRBV7-6	TRBJ2-3	.	CASSHRGLAGAGADTQYF	TGTGCCAGCAGCCACCGGGGACTAGCGGGAGCCGGGGCAGATACGCAGTATTTT
TRBD2	TRBV30	TRBJ2-1	.	CAWSVLAGGYNEQFF	TGTGCCTGGAGTGTACTAGCGGGGGGCTACAATGAGCAGTTCTTC
TRBD1	TRBV5-6	TRBJ2-7	few	CASSLGRDRGPYEQYF	TGTGCCAGCAGCTTGGGCCGAGACAGGGGACCCTACGAGCAGTACTTC
.	TRBV28	TRBJ2-3	.	CASSFTYRTDTQYF	TGTGCCAGCAGTTTCACCTATCGCACAGATACGCAGTATTTT
.	TRBV7-3	TRBJ2-1	.	CASSWAGGRDEQFF	TGTGCCAGCAGCTGGGCAGGAGGCAGGGATGAGCAGTTCTTC
.	TRBV5-1	TRBJ1-1	.	CASSLAATVNTEAFF	TGCGCCAGCAGCTTGGCCGCAACAGTGAACACTGAAGCTTTCTTT
.	TRBV2	TRBJ2-7	.	CASINPALPSYEQYF	TGTGCCAGCATCAACCCAGCCCTTCCCTCCTACGAGCAGTACTTC
.	TRBV4-1	TRBJ1-1	few	CASSQAKRGDTEAFF	TGCGCCAGCAGCCAAGCAAAACGGGGGGACACTGAAGCTTTCTTT
TRBD2	TRBV7-2	TRBJ2-7	.	CASILAGEAYEQYF	TGTGCCAGCATACTAGCGGGAGAAGCCTACGAGCAGTACTTC
TRBD2	TRBV27	TRBJ2-7	many	CASSSWGGGAYEQYF	TGTGCCAGCAGTTCCTGGGGCGGGGGGGCCTACGAGCAGTACTTC
.	TRBV7-2	TRBJ2-3	.	CASSHTLRRARDTQYF	TGTGCCAGCAGCCATACGTTGCGCAGGGCTCGGGATACGCAGTATTTT
.	TRBV11-2	TRBJ2-3	.	CASSLNAADTQYF	TGTGCCAGCAGCTTAAACGCGGCAGATACGCAGTATTTT
.	TRBV28	TRBJ1-4	many	CASSLLLGAGEKLFF	TGTGCCAGCAGTTTGTTACTCGGGGCAGGGGAAAAACTGTTTTTT
.	TRBV2	TRBJ2-7	.	CASTVTGRWDEQYF	TGTGCCAGCACTGTAACGGGGAGGTGGGACGAGCAGTACTTC
.	TRBV6-4	TRBJ2-3	.	CASSERGESDTQYF	TGTGCCAGCAGTGAAAGAGGGGAGTCAGATACGCAGTATTTT
.	TRBV10-1	TRBJ1-5	.	CASSVGPFKDPNSGEGSNQPQHF	TGCGCCAGCAGCGTAGGGCCCTTTAAAGACCCGAATTCCGGGGAGGGGAGCAATCAGCCCCAGCATTTT
TRBD1	TRBV27	TRBJ1-4	.	CASSDGTGGYQEKLFF	TGTGCCAGCAGTGACGGGACAGGTGGATATCAGGAAAAACTGTTTTTT
.	TRBV19	TRBJ2-1	.	CASSPTDLGRSEQFF	TGTGCCAGTAGTCCAACGGACTTAGGGAGATCTGAGCAGTTCTTC
.	TRBV7-2	TRBJ2-1	few	CASSPPFSYNEQFF	TGTGCCAGCAGCCCGCCGTTCTCCTACAATGAGCAGTTCTTC
.	TRBV6-6	TRBJ2-6	.	CASSPYRAGANVLTF	TGTGCCAGCAGCCCCTACAGGGCTGGGGCCAACGTCCTGACTTTC
.	TRBV2	TRBJ1-1	.	CASSERGGSNTEAFF	TGTGCCAGCAGTGAAAGGGGGGGCTCTAACACTGAAGCTTTCTTT
TRBD2	TRBV5-1	TRBJ2-3	.	CASRQGLAGDQLSTDTQYF	TGCGCCAGCAGACAAGGACTAGCGGGAGACCAACTTAGCACAGATACGCAGTATTTT
.	TRBV5-8	TRBJ2-7	few	CASSLHPYEQYF	TGTGCCAGCAGCTTGCACCCCTACGAGCAGTACTTC
TRBD2	TRBV5-4	TRBJ2-1	.	CASSSASGAPHEQFF	TGTGCCAGCAGCTCGGCTAGCGGAGCTCCCCATGAGCAGTTCTTC